This TCR beta chain was recorded in a study of cytomegalovirus exposure and HLA in healthy donors. Study-level findings and limits: What TCR beta sequences reportedly achieved was accurate prediction of HLA-A and HLA-B alleles in most subjects. Further analysis, carried out later, found HLA-associated TCR beta chains more clonally expanded than equally common other chains. A later analysis linked a missense variant in DCLRE1C to the trimming of TCR beta V and J genes.

PCR involved 60 Vbeta and 13 Jbeta primers. The repertoire was sequenced with immunoSEQ multiplex PCR; TCRdb's copy has only in-frame clones and lacks some. The sample holds 150,000 to 200,000 clones, roughly 80% seen once. Comments on this clone: Its specificity is not known.

CDR3 size: 16 residues. The junction had 6 bases not matched to a gene; V was cut back by 5 bases and J by 5 bases. Germline loops: CDR1 SGHTA, CDR2 FQGNSA. The chain uses TRBV7-2 and TRBJ2-5; 15 nucleotides match TRBD2. The sample taken for sequencing was PBMCs. This receptor was identified in a man aged 45 to 65 in good health and CMV-seronegative. The CDR3 protein is CASSPGLAGGEETQYF. As DNA, the CDR3 is TGTGCCAGCAGCCCGGGACTAGCGGGAGGAGAGGAGACCCAGTACTTC.